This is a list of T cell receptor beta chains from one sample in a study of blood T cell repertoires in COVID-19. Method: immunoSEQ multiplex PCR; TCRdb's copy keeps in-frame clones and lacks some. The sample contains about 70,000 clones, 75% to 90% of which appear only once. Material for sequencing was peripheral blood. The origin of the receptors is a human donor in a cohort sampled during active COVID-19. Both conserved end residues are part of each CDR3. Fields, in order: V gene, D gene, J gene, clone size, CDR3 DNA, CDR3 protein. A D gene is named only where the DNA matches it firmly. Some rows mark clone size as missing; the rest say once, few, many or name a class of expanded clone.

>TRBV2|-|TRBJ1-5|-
TGTGCCAGCAGCTCCGGACAGAAACAGCCCCAGCATTTT
CASSSGQKQPQHF
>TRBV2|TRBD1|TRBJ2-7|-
TGTGCCAGCCTCTCTCACGGGACAGGGGTTAGCGAGCAGTACTTC
CASLSHGTGVSEQYF
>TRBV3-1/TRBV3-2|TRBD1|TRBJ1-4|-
TGTGCCAGCAGCATAACAGGGGGGGGAAAACTGTTTTTT
CASSITGGGKLFF
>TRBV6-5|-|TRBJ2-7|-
TGTGCCAGCAGGAGGGGAGGAAGCTCCTACGAGCAGTACTTC
CASRRGGSSYEQYF
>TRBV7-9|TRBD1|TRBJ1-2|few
TGTGCCAGCAGCTTAGGAGCGGCAGGGGGGAGTAGGGGCTACACCTTC
CASSLGAAGGSRGYTF
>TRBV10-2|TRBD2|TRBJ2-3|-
TGCGCCAGTAGAGCGGGGGAGGGTGATACGCAGTATTTT
CASRAGEGDTQYF
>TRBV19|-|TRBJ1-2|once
TGTGCCAGTAGTATTGGCCTGGGGCTTAACTATGGCTACACCTTC
CASSIGLGLNYGYTF
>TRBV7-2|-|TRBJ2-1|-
TGTGCCAGCAGCTCCCTGGGCGGGGGCTATGAGCAGTTCTTC
CASSSLGGGYEQFF
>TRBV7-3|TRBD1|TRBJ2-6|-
TGTGCCAGCAGCTTATCAGGGGGCGCTGGGGCCAACGTCCTGACTTTC
CASSLSGGAGANVLTF
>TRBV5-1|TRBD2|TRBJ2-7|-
TGCGCCAGCAGCCAATATCTGCGGGGGAGCTCCTACGAGCAGTACTTC
CASSQYLRGSSYEQYF
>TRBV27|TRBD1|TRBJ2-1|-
TGTGCCAGCAGTATTAGCCTCGGACAGGGGGCTGAGCAGTTCTTC
CASSISLGQGAEQFF
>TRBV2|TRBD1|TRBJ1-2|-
TGTGCCAGCTCAGCCGAGGGACAGGGGAGAGGGGGCTACACCTTC
CASSAEGQGRGGYTF
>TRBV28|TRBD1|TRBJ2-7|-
TGTGCCAGCAGCCCCACAGGGGGTTACCGCTACGAGCAGTACTTC
CASSPTGGYRYEQYF
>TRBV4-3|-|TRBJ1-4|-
TGCGCCAGCAGCCAAGATCCCCAGGGAACTAATGAAAAACTGTTTTTT
CASSQDPQGTNEKLFF
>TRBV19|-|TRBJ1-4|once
TGTGCCAGTAGTGAGCAGGTCCTCCTTAATGAAAAACTGTTTTTT
CASSEQVLLNEKLFF
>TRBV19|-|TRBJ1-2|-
TGTGCCAGTAGTCTGGGAGCCTACTATGGCTACACCTTC
CASSLGAYYGYTF
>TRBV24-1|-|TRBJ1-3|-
TGTGCCACCAGTGATTTGCCGCTGAGACAGGTCACGGACACCATATATTTT
CATSDLPLRQVTDTIYF
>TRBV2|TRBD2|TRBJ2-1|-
TGTGCCAGCAGTGGATTCAGCGGGACTTACAATGAGCAGTTCTTC
CASSGFSGTYNEQFF
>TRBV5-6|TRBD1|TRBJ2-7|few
TGTGCCAGCAGCAGGACAGGTACCATCAAGTACGAGCAGTACTTC
CASSRTGTIKYEQYF
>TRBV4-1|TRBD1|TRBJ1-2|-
TGCGCCAGCAGAAAAGGGACAGACGGAGAGGGCTACACCTTC
CASRKGTDGEGYTF
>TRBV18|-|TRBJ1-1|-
TGTGCCAGCTCACTCAACAGGGACACTGAAGCTTTCTTT
CASSLNRDTEAFF
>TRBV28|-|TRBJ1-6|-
TGTGCCAGCTTTCAGGGGAATTCACCCCTCCACTTT
CASFQGNSPLHF
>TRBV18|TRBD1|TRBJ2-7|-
TGTGCCAGCTCACCACCCGCAGGGGGCTACGAGCAGTACTTC
CASSPPAGGYEQYF
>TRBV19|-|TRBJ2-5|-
TGTGCCAGTAGTAACGGCAGGGGTGAGACCCAGTACTTC
CASSNGRGETQYF
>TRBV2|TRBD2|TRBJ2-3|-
TGTGCCAGCAGGGCGACTAGCGGGGTTACAGATACGCAGTATTTT
CASRATSGVTDTQYF
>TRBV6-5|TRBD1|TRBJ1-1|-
TGTGCCAGCAGCCCCCGGGACAGGGAAGGGGCTTTCTTT
CASSPRDREGAFF
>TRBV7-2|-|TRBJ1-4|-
TGTGCCAGCAGCCCCTCGAGTGCTGAAAAACTGTTTTTT
CASSPSSAEKLFF
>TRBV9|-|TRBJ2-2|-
TGTGCCAGCAGCGTCTTGCAGGCGAACACCGGGGAGCTGTTTTTT
CASSVLQANTGELFF
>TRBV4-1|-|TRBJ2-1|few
TGCGCCAGCAGCCAAAAGGGAGGGGGGGGCTACGGTGAGCAGTTCTTC
CASSQKGGGGYGEQFF
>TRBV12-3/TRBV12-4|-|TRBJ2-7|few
TGTGCCAGCAGGAACCCGCAGTACGAGCAGTACTTC
CASRNPQYEQYF
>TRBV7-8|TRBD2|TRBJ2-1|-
TGTGCCAGCAGCCCTGGGACTAGCGGTACCAGGGGGGAGCAGTTCTTC
CASSPGTSGTRGEQFF
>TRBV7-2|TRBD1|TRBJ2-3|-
TGTGCCAGCAGCTTCGCGGGGACAGGGATTACAGATACGCAGTATTTT
CASSFAGTGITDTQYF
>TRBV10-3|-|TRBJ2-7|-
TGTGCCTCAACACGGGATGCGAAGACGTACGAGCAGTACTTC
CASTRDAKTYEQYF
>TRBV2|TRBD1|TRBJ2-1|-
TGTGCCAGCAGACCCCAGACAGGGACCTACAATGAGCAGTTCTTC
CASRPQTGTYNEQFF
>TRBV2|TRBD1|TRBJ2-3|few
TGTGCCAGCAGTTGGACAGGGGAGACAGATACGCAGTATTTT
CASSWTGETDTQYF
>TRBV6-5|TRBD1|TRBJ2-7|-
TGTGCCAGCAGTCAACCGGGACAGACCTACGAGCAGTACTTC
CASSQPGQTYEQYF
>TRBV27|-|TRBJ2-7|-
TGTGCCAGCAGAAGGACCGGGACAAGCTCCTACGAGCAGTACTTC
CASRRTGTSSYEQYF
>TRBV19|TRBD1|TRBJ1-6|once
TGTGCCAGTAGTACCCGACAGGGTAATTCACCCCTCCACTTT
CASSTRQGNSPLHF
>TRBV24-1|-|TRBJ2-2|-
TGTGCCACCAGTGAGGGGGCGCGGCTGTTTTTT
CATSEGARLFF
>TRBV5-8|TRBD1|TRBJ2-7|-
TGTGCCAGCAGCCCCTGGACAGGTCCTGACGAGCAGTACTTC
CASSPWTGPDEQYF
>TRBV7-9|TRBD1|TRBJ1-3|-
TGTGCCAGCAGCGCCGGACAGGGAGGTGGAAACACCATATATTTT
CASSAGQGGGNTIYF
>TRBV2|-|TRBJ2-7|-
TGTGCCAGCAGTGGGGAGGCCCCCTACGAGCAGTACTTC
CASSGEAPYEQYF
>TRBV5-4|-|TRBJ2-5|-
TGTGCCAGCAGCTCGAGCGACAGCCAGTACTTC
CASSSSDSQYF